This is a list of T cell receptor beta chains from one sample in a study of blood T cell repertoires in COVID-19. Libraries were prepared by immunoSEQ multiplex PCR; TCRdb keeps only in-frame clonotypes and omits some of them. The sample shows approximately 220,000 clones, around nine tenths of them seen only once. Sequences were obtained from peripheral blood. Every receptor here comes from a man in his sixties with acute or convalescent COVID-19. Each CDR3 is given with its conserved first and last residue. The D gene is left open where the match is weak. Not all rows give a size; the values are once, few, many and, for expanded clones, a class.

TRBV4-3	-	14	once	TRBJ2-2	CASSLTGSTGELFF	TGCGCCAGCAGCCTTACAGGGAGCACCGGGGAGCTGTTTTTT
TRBV9	-	15	-	TRBJ2-5	CASSVGPTTGETQYF	TGTGCCAGCAGCGTAGGACCGACGACGGGGGAGACCCAGTACTTC
TRBV7-9	-	13	once	TRBJ1-5	CASSREGNQPQHF	TGTGCCAGCAGTCGAGAAGGCAATCAGCCCCAGCATTTT
TRBV9	-	16	-	TRBJ2-3	CASSVSRQLSPDTQYF	TGTGCCAGCAGCGTATCAAGACAGCTCAGTCCAGATACGCAGTATTTT
TRBV7-3	TRBD1	15	-	TRBJ2-3	CASSYRGVPGDTQYF	TGTGCCAGCAGCTACAGGGGAGTCCCAGGGGATACGCAGTATTTT
TRBV6-2/TRBV6-3	-	15	-	TRBJ1-4	CASSFRTDSNEKLFF	TGTGCCAGCAGTTTCCGGACAGATTCTAATGAAAAACTGTTTTTT
TRBV27	-	14	-	TRBJ1-2	CASSPGGGAGGYTF	TGTGCCAGCAGTCCGGGGGGAGGGGCCGGTGGCTACACCTTC
TRBV5-4	-	19	few	TRBJ1-3	CASSLAPGIGVFTGNTIYF	TGTGCCAGCAGCTTGGCGCCTGGGATCGGGGTATTTACGGGAAACACCATATATTTT
TRBV5-1	TRBD1	16	-	TRBJ1-2	CASSLGGTGGNYGYTF	TGCGCCAGCAGCTTGGGCGGGACAGGGGGCAACTATGGCTACACCTTC
TRBV29-1	TRBD1	13	-	TRBJ2-7	CSVGRTGSYEQYF	TGCAGCGTTGGGAGGACAGGGTCCTACGAGCAGTACTTC
TRBV19	-	14	-	TRBJ1-1	CASSIGQPNTEAFF	TGTGCCAGTAGTATAGGACAACCGAACACTGAAGCTTTCTTT
TRBV6-4	-	15	-	TRBJ1-6	CASSPSRDRTSPLHF	TGTGCCAGCAGTCCCTCGCGCGACAGGACGTCACCCCTCCACTTT
TRBV7-2	TRBD1	17	-	TRBJ2-3	CASSLEIGRGLGDTQYF	TGTGCCAGCAGCTTAGAGATCGGCAGGGGGCTGGGGGATACGCAGTATTTT
TRBV4-1	-	17	few	TRBJ1-3	CASSQDTGFGSGNTIYF	TGCGCCAGCAGCCAGGATACAGGGTTCGGCTCTGGAAACACCATATATTTT
TRBV5-1	-	16	few	TRBJ1-1	CASSSDRSGAWTEAFF	TGCGCCAGCAGCAGCGACAGGAGCGGGGCATGGACTGAAGCTTTCTTT
TRBV9	-	14	-	TRBJ1-1	CASSPTFGNTEAFF	TGTGCCAGCAGCCCGACATTTGGGAACACTGAAGCTTTCTTT
TRBV3-1/TRBV3-2	TRBD1	14	-	TRBJ1-1	CASSQYDREGEAFF	TGTGCCAGCAGCCAATACGACAGGGAAGGTGAAGCTTTCTTT
TRBV5-1	TRBD2	14	-	TRBJ2-5	CASSLTSAQETQYF	TGCGCCAGCAGCTTGACTAGCGCCCAAGAGACCCAGTACTTC
TRBV7-2	-	15	-	TRBJ2-2	CASSFGGLNTGELFF	TGTGCCAGCAGCTTCGGGGGATTGAACACCGGGGAGCTGTTTTTT
TRBV27	-	16	-	TRBJ2-3	CASSLGDNRYTDTQYF	TGTGCCAGCAGTTTAGGTGACAATCGGTACACAGATACGCAGTATTTT
TRBV27	TRBD1	13	-	TRBJ1-2	CASSPGTGVGYTF	TGTGCCAGCAGTCCCGGGACAGGGGTCGGCTACACCTTC
TRBV9	-	14	-	TRBJ1-3	CASSVLGSGNTIYF	TGTGCCAGCAGCGTACTCGGCTCTGGAAACACCATATATTTT
TRBV15	-	20	-	TRBJ2-2	CATSRTRQQGPWGNTGELFF	TGTGCCACCAGCAGAACCCGCCAGCAGGGGCCCTGGGGCAACACCGGGGAGCTGTTTTTT
TRBV9	TRBD1	15	once	TRBJ1-5	CASSVEGTGIRPQHF	TGTGCCAGCAGCGTAGAGGGGACAGGGATTCGGCCCCAGCATTTT
TRBV24-1	TRBD1	13	-	TRBJ1-1	CATSPGQGARAFF	TGTGCCACCAGTCCCGGACAGGGGGCACGAGCTTTCTTT
TRBV5-1	-	16	-	TRBJ2-3	CASRSQANKFTDTQYF	TGCGCCAGCCGCTCCCAGGCAAATAAATTCACAGATACGCAGTATTTT
TRBV7-7	-	18	-	TRBJ1-5	CASSHSFQGGIGNQPQHF	TGTGCCAGCAGCCATTCCTTCCAGGGAGGTATTGGCAATCAGCCCCAGCATTTT
TRBV20-1	-	11	-	TRBJ2-1	CSARQGKEQFF	TGCAGTGCTAGACAGGGGAAAGAGCAGTTCTTC
TRBV24-1	-	13	-	TRBJ2-1	CATAGTADNEQFF	TGTGCCACCGCGGGGACAGCAGACAATGAGCAGTTCTTC
TRBV2	-	15	-	TRBJ1-1	CASSVTRGRNTEAFF	TGTGCCAGCAGTGTTACCCGTGGGAGGAACACTGAAGCTTTCTTT
TRBV5-1	-	17	-	TRBJ2-1	CASSPGTGSRSYNEQFF	TGCGCCAGCAGCCCGGGCACAGGGTCACGGTCCTACAATGAGCAGTTCTTC
TRBV6-6	-	14	-	TRBJ2-7	CASSYSDRYYEQYF	TGTGCCAGCAGTTACTCGGACAGATACTACGAGCAGTACTTC
TRBV19	-	12	-	TRBJ1-1	CASSIGRAEAFF	TGTGCCAGTAGTATCGGCAGGGCTGAAGCTTTCTTT
TRBV11-2	-	15	-	TRBJ2-2	CASSPLGGNTGELFF	TGTGCCAGCAGCCCGCTCGGGGGTAACACCGGGGAGCTGTTTTTT
TRBV7-2	TRBD2	16	-	TRBJ2-7	CASSLVIQPPRGEQYF	TGTGCCAGCAGCTTAGTTATCCAGCCGCCGCGGGGGGAGCAGTACTTC
TRBV6-5	-	15	once	TRBJ1-1	CASSRGGVAGTEAFF	TGTGCCAGCAGTAGGGGTGGGGTAGCCGGCACTGAAGCTTTCTTT
TRBV18	-	15	once	TRBJ2-7	CASSPTNSFSYEQYF	TGTGCCAGCTCACCAACCAACTCCTTCTCCTACGAGCAGTACTTC
TRBV7-9	-	17	-	TRBJ1-6	CASSSRPGDLLTSPLHF	TGTGCCAGCAGCTCGAGGCCAGGGGATCTTTTAACTTCACCCCTCCACTTT
TRBV2	-	18	-	TRBJ1-3	CASSEADGQYSSGNTIYF	TGTGCCAGCAGTGAAGCGGACGGACAGTACAGCTCTGGAAACACCATATATTTT
TRBV11-2	-	12	once	TRBJ1-1	CASTQWATEAFF	TGTGCCAGCACTCAATGGGCAACTGAAGCTTTCTTT
TRBV18	-	15	-	TRBJ2-7	CASSPFPQTNYEQYF	TGTGCCAGCTCACCATTCCCACAGACCAACTACGAGCAGTACTTC
TRBV6-5	TRBD1	14	-	TRBJ1-5	CASIEGAAHQPQHF	TGTGCCAGCATCGAGGGGGCAGCGCATCAGCCCCAGCATTTT
TRBV3-1/TRBV3-2	-	16	-	TRBJ1-4	CASSPSAGGRAEKLFF	TGTGCCAGCAGCCCCTCCGCGGGGGGGCGTGCTGAAAAACTGTTTTTT
TRBV7-9	TRBD1	17	-	TRBJ1-4	CASSSRDRAATNEKLFF	TGTGCCAGCAGCTCCCGGGACAGGGCCGCAACTAATGAAAAACTGTTTTTT
TRBV6-5	TRBD2	14	-	TRBJ2-2	CASSYLTSAGELFF	TGTGCCAGCAGTTACTTGACTAGCGCCGGGGAGCTGTTTTTT
TRBV30	TRBD1	15	-	TRBJ2-7	CAWSGTRTGGYEQYF	TGTGCCTGGAGTGGAACCCGGACAGGGGGCTACGAGCAGTACTTC
TRBV18	-	15	-	TRBJ1-1	CASSPLGWANTEAFF	TGTGCCAGCTCACCACTGGGTTGGGCGAACACTGAAGCTTTCTTT
TRBV7-2	-	17	once	TRBJ1-2	CASSLVYRNTRNYGYTF	TGTGCCAGCAGCCTAGTGTACAGGAACACACGTAACTATGGCTACACCTTC
TRBV18	-	16	-	TRBJ2-1	CASSPQTSFSYNEQFF	TGTGCCAGCTCACCACAAACTAGCTTCTCCTACAATGAGCAGTTCTTC